The 29 T cell receptor beta chains presented below share a single source sample, sequenced in a study of blood T cell repertoires in COVID-19. Clones were read by immunoSEQ multiplex PCR, and TCRdb kept only the in-frame ones, dropping some. The table lists hundreds of thousands of clones, over 75% of them singletons, with 8% to 10% in the top ten. The sequencing input was PBMCs or T cells enriched from blood (not recorded which). The receptors were gathered from a middle-aged woman who had recovered from COVID-19.

The chain has TRBV29-1 and TRBJ2-5; possibly TRBD2 for D (7 bases). The CDR3 contains 16 residues. Germline values: CDR1 SQVTM, CDR2 ANQGSEA. The ends were cut back, 0 bases at V and 2 bases at J, with 16 bases in the middle. The CDR3 loop is CSVEDWGGGVQETQYF. The CDR3 DNA follows: TGCAGCGTTGAAGATTGGGGAGGGGGGGTTCAAGAGACCCAGTACTTC.

About this clone itself: Different DNA sequences within this sample yield the same CDR3. V gene TRBV6-5 combines with J gene TRBJ2-7, with 8 bases lining up with TRBD1. With 0 bases clipped from V and 1 base from J, the junction kept 2 bases outside the gene matches. The germline V gene has CDR1 MNHEY and CDR2 SVGAGI. The CDR3 consists of 15 residues. The CDR3 loop is CASSYSDRGSYEQYF. The CDR3 DNA is TGTGCCAGCAGTTACTCCGACAGGGGTTCCTACGAGCAGTACTTC.

The V gene is TRBV27, the J gene TRBJ1-5, with D perhaps matching TRBD1 (5 bases). The V and J ends lost 2 bases and 1 base respectively, with 9 bases between them. This CDR3 contains 15 residues. The V gene's germline CDR1 is MNHEY and CDR2 SMNVEV (reference sequence). The CDR3: CASSLIGGSNQPQHF. Written as DNA, the CDR3 is TGTGCCAGCAGTTTAATCGGGGGAAGCAATCAGCCCCAGCATTTT.

The chain employs TRBV20-1 and TRBJ1-1; TRBD1 might be the D (5 bases). Germline V gives CDR1 DFQATT, CDR2 SNEGSKA (reference sequence). V was clipped by 7 bases and J by 4 bases, with 10 bases between them. The CDR3 has 11 amino acids. The CDR3 spells CSVLGATEAFF. CDR3 coding DNA: TGCAGTGTCCTAGGGGCCACTGAAGCTTTCTTT.

V gene TRBV19 combines with J gene TRBJ1-1, with TRBD1 matching over 10 bases. The CDR3 totals 17 residues. Germline V lookup: CDR1 LNHDA, CDR2 SQIVND (reference sequence). The V gene end was trimmed by 4 bases and the J gene end by 3 bases; junction bases not matched to a gene: 11. The CDR3 loop reads CASSTPRGQGVDTEAFF. CDR3 DNA: TGTGCCAGTAGTACTCCCCGCGGACAGGGGGTCGACACTGAAGCTTTCTTT.

The sample holds a few counts of this clone. The chain is built from TRBV19 and TRBJ2-7, with TRBD1 matching 11 bases. V shed 4 bases and J 7 bases; nucleotides not matched to a gene: 6. The V gene's germline CDR1 is LNHDA and CDR2 SQIVND (reference sequence). The CDR3 is made up of 14 amino acids. DNA of the CDR3: TGTGCCAGTAGTACCGGGACAGGGGGATGGGAGCAGTACTTC. It encodes CASSTGTGGWEQYF.

This clone has more than one count but fewer than ten. V is TRBV11-3 and J is TRBJ1-5, with TRBD1 matching over 7 bases. The CDR3 is 15 residues long. Trimming removed 2 bases from V and 1 base from J; junction bases left unmatched: 2. Germline lookup yields CDR1 SGHNT and CDR2 YENEEA. In nucleotides, the CDR3 is TGTGCCAGCAGCTTATCACAGGGGAGCAATCAGCCCCAGCATTTT. This encodes CASSLSQGSNQPQHF.

This clone was recorded only once. J is TRBJ2-1 and V is TRBV11-2; D remains unclear. Deletions cut 0 bases from V and 10 bases from J, with 13 bases between. The CDR3 runs to 14 residues. Germline V gene data show CDR1 as SGHAT and CDR2 as FQNNGV. The CDR3 is CASSLDGSTWEQFF. DNA for the CDR3: TGTGCCAGCAGCTTAGACGGGTCTACATGGGAGCAGTTCTTC.

V and J are TRBV5-1 and TRBJ1-5; D gene unclear. CDR1 and CDR2 (germline): SGHRS, YFSETQ. Trimming removed 3 bases at V and 1 base at J, with 14 bases between. The CDR3 runs to 16 residues. The CDR3 here is CASSSPRVGSNQPQHF. The CDR3 DNA is TGCGCCAGCAGCTCCCCCCGAGTCGGGAGCAATCAGCCCCAGCATTTT.

The chain couples TRBV11-3 to TRBJ2-5, with D unclear. The ends were cut back, 5 bases at V and 5 bases at J, with 15 bases in the middle. The CDR3 runs 14 residues. Germline values: CDR1 SGHNT, CDR2 YENEEA. CDR3: CASSPPGSPETQYF. The DNA for the CDR3 is TGTGCCAGCAGCCCCCCAGGTTCCCCGGAGACCCAGTACTTC.

This clone was seen a handful of times. V gene TRBV5-1 combines with J gene TRBJ2-7; the D gene is possibly TRBD2 (5 bases). Trimming removed 4 bases from V and 0 bases from J, with 11 bases in between. Germline V gene data show CDR1 as SGHRS and CDR2 as YFSETQ. The CDR3 has 14 residues. CDR3 DNA: TGCGCCAGCAGCACTTGGACTGGCTCCTACGAGCAGTACTTC. Amino acids: CASSTWTGSYEQYF.

The gene calls are TRBV6-5 and TRBJ2-1, with a possible D match to TRBD1 (5 bases). Germline assignment: CDR1 MNHEY and CDR2 SVGAGI. The CDR3 spans 13 residues. Trimming cost V 7 bases and J 7 bases, with 14 bases left between them. The CDR3 spells CASTPGAFNEQFF. For the CDR3, the DNA is TGTGCCAGCACGCCTGGGGCTTTTAATGAGCAGTTCTTC.

This clone was found a few times. This rearrangement joins TRBV9 to TRBJ2-7, with TRBD2 matching over 11 bases. Germline trimming cut 5 bases from V and 2 bases from J; bases unmatched to any gene: 12. The length of the CDR3 is 17 residues. Germline values: CDR1 SGDLS, CDR2 YYNGEE. CDR3 coding DNA: TGTGCCAGCAGTCTGGGGACTAGCGGCAAGGGTACCTACGAGCAGTACTTC. As protein: CASSLGTSGKGTYEQYF.

This chain joins TRBV10-3 and TRBJ2-3; maybe TRBD2 (7 bases). Germline V gives CDR1 ENHRY, CDR2 SYGVKD. The CDR3 extends over 14 amino acids. Trimming pared 7 bases from V and 2 bases from J, leaving 13 bases between. Here the CDR3 DNA reads TGTGCCATCAAAGGGGGGGGCCCCACAGATACGCAGTATTTT. The encoded protein is CAIKGGGPTDTQYF.

The gene calls are TRBV24-1 and TRBJ2-1; 8 bases fit TRBD2. CDR3 length: 17 residues. V lost 7 bases and J lost 0; bases outside the gene matches: 10. Germline loops: CDR1 KGHDR, CDR2 SFDVKD. CDR3 nucleotide sequence: TGTGCCACCAGCCCTCTCGGGGGGGCCCTCTCCTACAATGAGCAGTTCTTC. Its translation is CATSPLGGALSYNEQFF.

The V gene is TRBV19, the J gene TRBJ1-5, with D maybe TRBD1 (6 bases). The germline CDR1 and CDR2 sequences are LNHDA and SQIVND (reference sequence). This CDR3 has 14 amino acids. The V end lost 7 bases, the J end lost 2 bases, and 12 bases lay between the germline ends. The CDR3 nucleotides are TGTGCCAGTAAGGGGGGGCAGGGCAATCAGCCCCAGCATTTT. Protein: CASKGGQGNQPQHF. Full variable domain (remainder filled in from reference TRBV19 and TRBJ1-5): DGGITQSPKYLFRKEGQNVTLSCEQNLNHDAMYWYRQDPGQGLRLIYYSQIVNDFQKGDIAEGYSVSREKKESFPLTVTSAQKNPTAFYLCASKGGQGNQPQHFGDGTRLSIL.

V and J are TRBV30 and TRBJ2-3, with 9 bases fitting TRBD2. Germline V gives CDR1 GTSNPN, CDR2 SVGIG (reference sequence). The CDR3 contains 16 residues. J was trimmed by 2 bases and V by 1 base; bases with no gene match: 7. DNA for the CDR3: TGTGCCTGGAGTGAGATAACTAGCGGGCTCACAGATACGCAGTATTTT. It codes for CAWSEITSGLTDTQYF.

CDR3 protein: CASSGGTSEEQFF. The CDR3 DNA reads TGTGCCAGCAGCGGAGGGACTAGCGAGGAGCAGTTCTTC. The rearrangement uses TRBV9 and TRBJ2-1; 10 bases agree with TRBD2. V shed 3 bases, J shed 10 bases, and the junction held 4 bases outside the gene matches. Germline-derived CDR1 and CDR2 are SGDLS and YYNGEE. The length of the CDR3 is 13 residues.

The rearrangement joins TRBV6-5 to TRBJ1-2; 7 bases are shared with TRBD1. The V and J ends lost 0 bases and 4 bases, in that order; junction bases with no gene match: 5. The CDR3 is 15 amino acids. In germline, CDR1 is MNHEY, CDR2 SVGAGI. The CDR3 DNA sequence: TGTGCCAGCAGTTACTCCACGGACAGGTTCTATGGCTACACCTTC. Its translation is CASSYSTDRFYGYTF.

V and J are TRBV28 and TRBJ1-6; D not certain. Germline CDR1 is MDHEN and CDR2 is SYDVKM. V dropped 2 bases and J dropped 8 bases, with 10 bases sitting between them. The CDR3 is 14 residues long. The CDR3 loop is CASSLAGDYSPLHF. For the CDR3, the DNA is TGTGCCAGCAGTTTAGCCGGGGATTATTCACCCCTCCACTTT.

The chain has TRBV11-3 and TRBJ2-7, with 7 bases that match TRBD1. V gave up 1 base and J gave up 2 bases; unmatched junction bases: 2. This CDR3 has 14 residues. Looked up from germline, CDR1 is SGHNT and CDR2 is YENEEA. The chain's CDR3 is CASSLGTGPYEQYF. CDR3 in DNA: TGTGCCAGCAGCTTAGGGACAGGTCCCTACGAGCAGTACTTC.

The V gene is TRBV3-1 (or the pseudogene TRBV3-2), the J gene TRBJ2-2; no clear D gene. CDR1 LGHDT and CDR2 YNNKEL come from the germline V gene (reference sequence). The CDR3 length is 14 residues. V lost 4 bases and J lost 4, with 10 bases in between. The DNA of the CDR3 is TGTGCCAGCAGCCCGTTTCGGGTCACCGGGGAGCTGTTTTTT. As protein: CASSPFRVTGELFF.

Remarks on this clone: Other DNA sequences in the sample encode the same CDR3. The V call is TRBV27, the J call TRBJ2-7; 7 bases are shared with TRBD1. Germline assignment: CDR1 MNHEY and CDR2 SMNVEV (reference sequence). After removal of 8 bases from V and 0 bases from J, the junction contained 7 bases not matched to a gene. The CDR3 is 14 residues long. The CDR3: CASSHRDSSYEQYF. Here the CDR3 DNA reads TGTGCCAGCTCCCACCGGGACAGCTCCTACGAGCAGTACTTC.

This chain's CDR3 is CASSSGTSGTLTDTQYF. In nucleotides, the CDR3 is TGTGCCAGCAGCTCCGGGACTAGCGGGACCCTCACAGATACGCAGTATTTT. The chain has TRBV5-4 and TRBJ2-3; TRBD2 agrees at 13 bases. V was clipped by 3 bases and J by 2 bases; unmatched bases: 6. This CDR3 contains 17 residues. The germline CDR1 and CDR2 sequences are SGHNT and YYREEE (reference sequence).

Points on this clone: Germline is not matched at one junction end, which may reflect a read error. The chain combines TRBV7-7 with TRBJ2-5, with D maybe TRBD2 (5 bases). Germline loops: CDR1 SSHAT, CDR2 FNYEAQ (reference sequence). There are 15 residues in the CDR3. The chain's CDR3 is CASSLSGSPAETQYF. In DNA, the CDR3 is TGTGCTAGCAGCTTATCGGGGAGCCCCGCGGAGACCCAGTACTTC.

This chain connects TRBV4-1 to TRBJ2-2, with D maybe TRBD2 (6 bases). The V and J ends lost 4 bases and 4 bases respectively, with 13 bases between them. The CDR3 runs 15 residues. Germline values: CDR1 MGHRA, CDR2 YSYEKL. CDR3 nucleotide sequence: TGCGCCAGCAGCCCAACGGGGGTCCGCACCGGGGAGCTGTTTTTT. Translation: CASSPTGVRTGELFF.

The gene calls are TRBV6-2 or TRBV6-3 and TRBJ1-6; no reliable D call. V shed 4 bases and J shed 6 bases, with 19 bases lying between them. CDR3 length: 17 amino acids. Germline loops: CDR1 MNHEY, CDR2 SVGEGT. The CDR3 here is CASSSDTSRTLNSPLHF. The DNA of the CDR3 is TGTGCCAGCAGTTCTGATACCTCCCGGACTCTTAATTCACCCCTCCACTTT.

The chain uses TRBV24-1 and TRBJ1-6; possible D gene TRBD1, 6 bases. Germline-derived CDR1 and CDR2 are KGHDR and SFDVKD. The ends were cut back, 5 bases at V and 7 bases at J, with 8 bases in the middle. This CDR3 contains 13 residues. The CDR3 nucleotides are TGTGCCACCAGTGCTACAGGGAATTCACCCCTCCACTTT. This codes for CATSATGNSPLHF.

This clone was seen a handful of times. The chain is built from TRBV4-1 and TRBJ2-7, with D maybe TRBD1 (5 bases). V shed 0 bases and J shed 5 bases, with 8 bases lying between them. The CDR3 consists of 13 residues. Germline-derived CDR1 and CDR2 are MGHRA and YSYEKL. The DNA for the CDR3 is TGCGCCAGCAGCCAAGATCTCAGGGACGAGCAGTACTTC. Its translation: CASSQDLRDEQYF.